This passage covers 32 T cell receptor beta chains from one sample sequenced in a study of T cell changes during pregnancy in multiple sclerosis. Only in-frame clones appear in the TCRdb table, and some are missing; sequencing was by immunoSEQ multiplex PCR. The sample contains some 29,000 clones, around 86% of which appear only once. The material sequenced was CD4+ T cells from peripheral blood mononuclear cells, taken in the first trimester of pregnancy. The receptors come from a female donor in good health, enrolled as a control in a pregnancy study.

The J gene is TRBJ2-3, the V gene TRBV18, with TRBD2 matching over 12 bases. V was pared by 0 bases and J by 2 bases, with 6 bases of the junction left unmatched. Germline assignment: CDR1 KGHSH and CDR2 LQKENI. This CDR3 spans 18 amino acids. CDR3 coding DNA: TGTGCCAGCTCACCACCGGCTAGCGGGGGGGCCATCACAGATACGCAGTATTTT. Amino acids: CASSPPASGGAITDTQYF.

The chain combines TRBV5-1 with TRBJ1-1; no clear D. Germline CDR1 reads SGHRS; CDR2 reads YFSETQ. This CDR3 comprises 14 residues. Trimming removed 4 bases at V and 1 base at J, with 11 bases between. The CDR3 reads CASSPQSSNTEAFF. CDR3 DNA sequence: TGCGCCAGCAGCCCCCAAAGCTCGAACACTGAAGCTTTCTTT.

This chain uses TRBV6-1 with TRBJ1-5, with unresolved D. This CDR3 spans 16 amino acids. Deletions cut 1 base from V and 1 base from J, with 11 bases between. Germline V gene sequence: CDR1 MNHNS, CDR2 SASEGT. CDR3 residues: CASSEVGWASNQPQHF. CDR3 sequence (DNA): TGTGCCAGCAGTGAAGTAGGCTGGGCGAGCAATCAGCCCCAGCATTTT.

This chain uses TRBV11-2 with TRBJ2-3, with D perhaps TRBD2 (6 bases). The V and J ends lost 5 bases and 4 bases respectively, with 19 bases between them. Germline V gene sequence: CDR1 SGHAT, CDR2 FQNNGV. The CDR3 has 16 residues. The CDR3 nucleotides read TGTGCCAGCAGCCCGTCCGGAGCGGGTTTCGCAGATACGCAGTATTTT. As protein: CASSPSGAGFADTQYF.

This chain connects TRBV10-3 to TRBJ1-4; 8 nucleotides match TRBD1. V was clipped by 0 bases and J by 3 bases; unmatched bases: 0. The CDR3 extends over 15 amino acids. Germline assignment: CDR1 ENHRY and CDR2 SYGVKD. CDR3 coding DNA: TGTGCCATCAGTGAGTCGACAGGGGCTAATGAAAAACTGTTTTTT. Translation gives CAISESTGANEKLFF.

V gene TRBV28 combines with J gene TRBJ2-1; 11 nucleotides match TRBD2. The CDR3 contains 17 residues. The junction had 12 bases not matched to a gene; V was cut back by 4 bases and J by 7 bases. Germline V CDR1 and CDR2: MDHEN, SYDVKM. The CDR3 bases are TGTGCCAGCAGTTCCTATACTAGCGGGAGCCTTGGGAATGAGCAGTTCTTC. It is translated as CASSSYTSGSLGNEQFF.

The chain couples TRBV4-3 to TRBJ2-3; 9 bases match TRBD2. Losses at the gene ends were 2 bases for V and 6 bases for J; bases not matched to a gene: 9. The CDR3 sequence is 16 residues long. Germline V gene sequence: CDR1 LGHNA, CDR2 YSLEER. This CDR3 reads CASSQRLAVSSDTQYF. The CDR3 DNA follows: TGCGCCAGCAGCCAAAGACTAGCGGTCTCTTCGGATACGCAGTATTTT.

The V gene is TRBV25-1, the J gene TRBJ1-1, with 8 positions matching TRBD1. Trimming cost V 8 bases and J 3 bases; bases outside gene matches: 8. This CDR3 has 14 residues. In germline, CDR1 is MGHDK, CDR2 SYGVNS. The CDR3: CASGKTGAYTEAFF. The CDR3 nucleotides read TGTGCCAGCGGAAAGACAGGGGCTTACACTGAAGCTTTCTTT.

The chain links TRBV5-1 to TRBJ2-3; D gene unclear. The CDR3 has 16 residues. V shed 0 bases and J shed 14 bases, with 25 bases lying between them. Germline CDR1 SGHRS, CDR2 YFSETQ. DNA for the CDR3: TGCGCCAGCAGCTTGGATTCACAGATACGCAGTACCCTAAGGTATTTT. Amino acid sequence: CASSLDSQIRSTLRYF.

The rearrangement uses TRBV18 and TRBJ1-4; TRBD1 agrees at 8 bases. In germline, CDR1 is KGHSH, CDR2 LQKENI. Germline trimming cut 6 bases from V and 8 bases from J; bases unmatched to any gene: 5. The CDR3 has 13 residues. CDR3 residues: CASSPGQAEKLFF. In DNA, the CDR3 is TGTGCCAGCTCTCCGGGACAGGCAGAAAAACTGTTTTTT.

J is TRBJ2-1 and V is TRBV21-1; the D call in the table, TRBD2, was not verified against the DNA. TRBV21-1 is a pseudogene locus. The CDR3 is made up of 20 amino acids. CDR3 amino acids: CASSKVGRTSGREIYNEQFF. Here the CDR3 DNA reads TGTGCCAGCAGCAAAGTGGGTCGGACTAGCGGGAGGGAAATATACAATGAGCAGTTCTTC.

Details on this clone: The junction shows a germline mismatch at one end, possibly a read error. The V gene is TRBV7-7, the J gene TRBJ1-4; a possible D gene is TRBD1 (5 bases). The germline gives CDR1 SSHAT, CDR2 FNYEAQ (reference sequence). This CDR3 has 15 residues. DNA for the CDR3: TGTGCTAGCAGCTTGGGGACTTCAACTAATGAAAAACTGTTTTTT. Encoded protein: CASSLGTSTNEKLFF.

This sequence joins TRBV9 and TRBJ2-3; possibly TRBD1 for D (5 bases). The CDR3 consists of 15 residues. V dropped 0 bases and J dropped 3 bases, with 11 bases sitting between them. Looked up from germline, CDR1 is SGDLS and CDR2 is YYNGEE. Here the CDR3 reads CASSVARARTDTQYF. The CDR3 DNA follows: TGTGCCAGCAGCGTAGCCAGGGCGCGTACAGATACGCAGTATTTT.

The V call is TRBV5-1, the J call TRBJ1-2, with 7 bases matching TRBD1. Trimming took 0 bases from V and 3 from J; bases not matched to a gene: 8. Germline loops: CDR1 SGHRS, CDR2 YFSETQ. The CDR3 is made up of 16 amino acids. The chain's CDR3 is CASSLGRGANHYGYTF. DNA of the CDR3: TGCGCCAGCAGCTTGGGCAGGGGGGCCAACCACTATGGCTACACCTTC.

The V and J genes are TRBV2 and TRBJ2-2; 10 nucleotides align to TRBD2. J lost 3 bases, V lost 4 bases, and 2 bases had no gene match. Germline loops: CDR1 SNHLY, CDR2 FYNNEI. The CDR3 consists of 15 residues. CDR3 DNA: TGTGCCAGCAGTGTGGGGACTAGCGACACCGGGGAGCTGTTTTTT. Amino acids: CASSVGTSDTGELFF.

This chain uses TRBV4-1 with TRBJ2-1; the D gene is possibly TRBD2 (6 bases). This CDR3 contains 17 residues. The V and J ends lost 1 base and 7 bases respectively, with 20 bases between them. Germline CDR1 reads MGHRA; CDR2 reads YSYEKL. The DNA for the CDR3 is TGCGCCAGCAGCCAAGGTCTGGAGGGAGGTTTTGTAAATGAGCAGTTCTTC. Translating it yields CASSQGLEGGFVNEQFF.

The chain employs TRBV21-1 and TRBJ1-2; the table's TRBD1 call for D was not verified on the DNA. TRBV21-1 is a listed pseudogene. The CDR3 has 13 residues. The CDR3 DNA reads as TGTGCCAGCCGGGCCACAGGGAGATTTGGCTACACCTTC. This codes for CASRATGRFGYTF.

The chain employs TRBV5-6 and TRBJ2-5, with D possibly TRBD1 on 5 matching bases. CDR1 is SGHDT and CDR2 is YYEEEE in the germline V gene. V shed 4 bases and J shed 1 base, with 11 bases lying between them. The CDR3 is 14 residues long. The CDR3: CASSTQTGQETQYF. Written as DNA, the CDR3 is TGTGCCAGCAGCACCCAAACAGGCCAAGAGACCCAGTACTTC.

The V call is TRBV7-9, the J call TRBJ1-4, with 9 positions matching TRBD1. Germline assignment: CDR1 SEHNR and CDR2 FQNEAQ (reference sequence). The V segment lost 4 bases and the J segment 9 bases; nucleotides outside the gene matches: 12. CDR3 length: 16 amino acids. The CDR3 loop reads CASSSAEGQGWKKLFF. CDR3 DNA: TGTGCCAGCAGCTCCGCAGAGGGACAGGGTTGGAAAAAACTGTTTTTT.

CDR3: CASSPRRAHEQYF. CDR3 in DNA: TGTGCCAGCAGCCCCCGCAGGGCCCACGAGCAGTACTTC. V is TRBV13 and J is TRBJ2-7, with D possibly TRBD1 on 5 matching bases. V dropped 5 bases and J dropped 5 bases, with 13 bases sitting between them. The CDR3 consists of 13 residues. Germline assignment: CDR1 PRHDT and CDR2 FYEKMQ (reference sequence).

V and J are TRBV7-2 and TRBJ2-5; 13 bases align to TRBD2. This CDR3 spans 16 amino acids. The germline CDR1 and CDR2 sequences are SGHTA and FQGNSA. Trimming at V came to 5 bases and at J to 4 bases, leaving 7 bases not matched to a gene. The CDR3 is CASSRTSGRAGETQYF. In nucleotides, the CDR3 is TGTGCCAGCAGCCGAACTAGCGGGAGGGCCGGAGAGACCCAGTACTTC.

This clone was observed once. The gene calls are TRBV28 and TRBJ2-5; TRBD2 agrees at 8 bases. This CDR3 is built from 16 residues. Trimming cost V 3 bases and J 0 bases; bases outside gene matches: 6. Germline V gives CDR1 MDHEN, CDR2 SYDVKM. In nucleotides, the CDR3 is TGTGCCAGCAGTTTTTTCCTAGCGGGCCACCAAGAGACCCAGTACTTC. Translating it yields CASSFFLAGHQETQYF. Full variable domain (remainder filled in from reference TRBV28 and TRBJ2-5): DVKVTQSSRYLVKRTGEKVFLECVQDMDHENMFWYRQDPGLGLRLIYFSYDVKMKEKGDIPEGYSVSREKKERFSLILESASTNQTSMYLCASSFFLAGHQETQYFGPGTRLLVL.

The chain carries TRBV2 and TRBJ2-7; TRBD2 matches 7 bases. From germline, CDR1 is SNHLY and CDR2 FYNNEI. The junction had 10 bases not matched to a gene; V was cut back by 2 bases and J by 6 bases. The CDR3 sequence is 15 residues long. CDR3 coding DNA: TGTGCCAGCAGTGAAAGGCGGGGGATGCCTGTCGAGCAGTACTTC. Protein sequence: CASSERRGMPVEQYF.

The chain has TRBV5-1 and TRBJ2-3, with TRBD2 identical over 7 bases. Germline-derived CDR1 and CDR2 are SGHRS and YFSETQ. This CDR3 comprises 15 residues. The V gene end was trimmed by 0 bases and the J gene end by 1 base; junction bases not matched to a gene: 2. The CDR3 DNA reads as TGCGCCAGCAGCTTGGGAAGCGGGGGCACAGATACGCAGTATTTT. Translated, it gives CASSLGSGGTDTQYF.

The chain has TRBV7-9 and TRBJ1-1; D call uncertain. The CDR3 is 16 amino acids. The germline gives CDR1 SEHNR, CDR2 FQNEAQ (reference sequence). Trimming removed 7 bases from V and 0 bases from J, with 18 bases in between. The CDR3 DNA reads TGTGCCAGCACCCAGGCGCAGGTTCTTATGAACACTGAAGCTTTCTTT. As protein: CASTQAQVLMNTEAFF.

The gene calls are TRBV5-5 and TRBJ2-7, with 9 bases aligning to TRBD2. Germline assignment: CDR1 SGHKS and CDR2 YYEKEE (reference sequence). The CDR3 consists of 17 residues. V lost 0 bases and J lost 5; bases outside the gene matches: 12. The DNA for the CDR3 is TGTGCCAGCAGCTTGGGGTATTGGCGGGAGGGTTCTAACGAGCAGTACTTC. This gives the protein CASSLGYWREGSNEQYF.

The chain joins TRBV7-2 to TRBJ2-1; 7 bases are a match to TRBD1. CDR1 is SGHTA and CDR2 is FQGNSA in the germline V gene. The CDR3 extends over 16 amino acids. The V gene end was trimmed by 4 bases and the J gene end by 4 bases; junction bases not matched to a gene: 10. CDR3 residues: CASSSSPGTEYNEQFF. The CDR3 DNA follows: TGTGCCAGCAGCTCGTCCCCCGGGACAGAGTACAATGAGCAGTTCTTC.

This chain uses TRBV5-7 with TRBJ2-7, with 8 bases aligning to TRBD1. TRBV5-7 is placed among ORFs of uncertain function. The CDR3 sequence is 15 residues long. V trimming: 5 bases; J trimming: 5 bases; junction bases outside the gene matches: 12. The CDR3: CASSPRGQVGHEQYF. The CDR3 DNA is TGTGCCAGCAGTCCCAGGGGACAGGTCGGCCACGAGCAGTACTTC.

The genes are TRBV2 and TRBJ2-3, with D unclear. CDR1 is SNHLY, CDR2 FYNNEI, per germline. This CDR3 spans 14 amino acids. V was shortened by 1 base and J by 0 bases, with 5 bases between the two germline ends. The CDR3 bases are TGTGCCAGCAGTGAAGTCCTCAGCACAGATACGCAGTATTTT. Its protein is CASSEVLSTDTQYF.

CDR3 DNA sequence: TGTGCCAGCAGCTTAATGGCAGGGATGAACACTGAAGCTTTCTTT. This sequence encodes CASSLMAGMNTEAFF. The rearrangement uses TRBV7-9 and TRBJ1-1, with D possibly TRBD1 on 5 matching bases. V was shortened by 2 bases and J by 0 bases, with 10 bases between the two germline ends. Germline loops: CDR1 SEHNR, CDR2 FQNEAQ (reference sequence). The CDR3 runs to 15 residues. Full variable domain (rest looked up from reference TRBV7-9 and TRBJ1-1): DTGVSQNPRHKITKRGQNVTFRCDPISEHNRLYWYRQTLGQGPEFLTYFQNEAQLEKSRLLSDRFSAERPKGSFSTLEIQRTEQGDSAMYLCASSLMAGMNTEAFFGQGTRLTVV.

The chain employs TRBV19 and TRBJ1-6; D perhaps matches TRBD1 (6 bases). CDR3 length equals 14 residues. V shed 9 bases and J shed 1 base, with 10 bases lying between them. CDR1 LNHDA and CDR2 SQIVND come from the germline V gene (reference sequence). DNA of the CDR3: TGTGCCAGCCACCAGGGGTCCTATAATTCACCCCTCCACTTT. It encodes CASHQGSYNSPLHF.

This clone was seen once. V is TRBV30 and J is TRBJ2-1, with 11 bases fitting TRBD1. Per the germline V gene, CDR1 is GTSNPN and CDR2 is SVGIG (reference sequence). The CDR3 has 15 amino acids. CDR3 DNA: TGTGCTCATGATGGGACAGGGGGTATTTACAATGAGCAGTTCTTC. It encodes CAHDGTGGIYNEQFF.